Each of the 29 T cell receptor beta chains below was sequenced from the same sample in a study of blood T cell repertoires in COVID-19. Assay used: immunoSEQ multiplex PCR; TCRdb lists only in-frame clones, some missing. Here the sample spans some 670,000 clones, around 90% being singletons. The sequenced material came from peripheral blood. These receptors all stem from a woman between 18 and 30 years old with acute or convalescent COVID-19.

V gene TRBV4-2 combines with J gene TRBJ2-1; 14 bases line up with TRBD2. This CDR3 region has 16 residues. Germline V lookup: CDR1 LGHNA, CDR2 YNFKEQ. Germline trimming cut 5 bases from V and 3 bases from J; bases unmatched to any gene: 3. The CDR3 is CASSSTSGGDYNEQFF. DNA for the CDR3: TGTGCCAGCAGCTCGACTAGCGGGGGGGACTACAATGAGCAGTTCTTC.

The rearrangement joins TRBV28 to TRBJ1-1; no firm D call. Germline CDR1 is MDHEN and CDR2 is SYDVKM. V lost 5 bases to trimming and J lost 1 base, with 11 bases between them. The CDR3 contains 14 residues. This CDR3 is CASSLPEANTEAFF. CDR3 DNA sequence: TGTGCCAGCAGTCTACCCGAGGCGAACACTGAAGCTTTCTTT.

This sequence joins TRBV3-1 (or the pseudogene TRBV3-2) and TRBJ2-3; TRBD2 is a possible D gene (6 bases). With 3 bases removed from V and 6 bases from J, the gap between germline ends came to 19 bases. Germline assignment: CDR1 LGHDT and CDR2 YNNKEL (reference sequence). This CDR3 comprises 16 residues. The CDR3 DNA sequence: TGTGCCAGCAGCCACGAAGCGGGCTACCCCGGGGATACGCAGTATTTT. It translates to CASSHEAGYPGDTQYF.

The chain is built from TRBV5-6 and TRBJ2-7, with 8 positions matching TRBD1. The germline V gene has CDR1 SGHDT and CDR2 YYEEEE. The CDR3 length is 15 residues. Germline trimming cut 2 bases from V and 2 bases from J; bases unmatched to any gene: 6. CDR3 sequence reads: CASSLTGGLPYEQYF. Here the CDR3 DNA reads TGTGCCAGCAGCTTAACAGGGGGTTTGCCCTACGAGCAGTACTTC. Full variable domain (outside the CDR3, taken from reference TRBV5-6 and TRBJ2-7): DAGVTQSPTHLIKTRGQQVTLRCSPKSGHDTVSWYQQALGQGPQFIFQYYEEEERQRGNFPDRFSGHQFPNYSSELNVNALLLGDSALYLCASSLTGGLPYEQYFGPGTRLTVT.

This clone was seen a few times. Other nucleotide sequences in the sample specify the same CDR3. The chain links TRBV24-1 to TRBJ1-2; D remains unclear. Germline V lookup: CDR1 KGHDR, CDR2 SFDVKD. With 4 bases removed from V and 6 bases from J, the gap between germline ends came to 8 bases. The CDR3 is made up of 12 amino acids. CDR3 in DNA: TGTGCCACCAGTGAGGCCGGGGATGGCTACACCTTC. Its protein is CATSEAGDGYTF.

The J gene is TRBJ1-2, the V gene TRBV7-6, with a possible D match to TRBD1 (6 bases). The CDR3 totals 17 residues. V dropped 5 bases and J dropped 1 base, with 20 bases sitting between them. CDR1 and CDR2 from the germline V gene are SGHVS and FNYEAQ. The CDR3, as DNA: TGTGCCAGCAGCCTATCCGGGGGGGCAGCACTTAACTATGGCTACACCTTC. It is translated as CASSLSGGAALNYGYTF.

The chain couples TRBV3-1 (or the pseudogene TRBV3-2) to TRBJ2-3, with 10 bases lining up with TRBD2. The V segment lost 0 bases and the J segment 5 bases; nucleotides outside the gene matches: 11. The CDR3 has 18 residues. Germline V gene sequence: CDR1 LGHDT, CDR2 YNNKEL (reference sequence). The CDR3 nucleotides are TGTGCCAGCAGCCAAGATAGATTCAGGACTAGCGGTGAAGATACGCAGTATTTT. Protein product: CASSQDRFRTSGEDTQYF.

The J gene is TRBJ2-7, the V gene TRBV15, with D possibly being TRBD1 (6 bases). With 5 bases removed from V and 2 bases from J, the gap between germline ends came to 13 bases. The CDR3 is made up of 14 amino acids. Germline V CDR1 and CDR2: LNHNV, YYDKDF (reference sequence). The DNA for the CDR3 is TGTGCCACCAGCCATGCACAGGGACCCTACGAGCAGTACTTC. Translation gives CATSHAQGPYEQYF.

The CDR3 is CAISEPSVPEGKVDEQYF. CDR3 DNA: TGTGCCATCAGTGAGCCCTCCGTTCCGGAGGGGAAAGTCGACGAGCAGTACTTC. The chain recombines TRBV10-3 with TRBJ2-7; tentatively, D is TRBD2 (6 bases). Per the germline V gene, CDR1 is ENHRY and CDR2 is SYGVKD. The CDR3 totals 18 residues. Trimming removed 2 bases at V and 5 bases at J, with 25 bases between.

The chain couples TRBV7-6 to TRBJ2-7, with 10 bases fitting TRBD1. Looked up from germline, CDR1 is SGHVS and CDR2 is FNYEAQ. This CDR3 is built from 15 residues. V dropped 1 base and J dropped 4; count of bases not matched to a gene: 4. The DNA of the CDR3 is TGTGCCAGCAGCTTAGGGGGACAGGGGCCGTACGAGCAGTACTTC. Translation: CASSLGGQGPYEQYF. The entire variable domain, with the rest obtained from reference TRBV7-6 and TRBJ2-7, is as follows: GAGVSQSPRYKVTKRGQDVALRCDPISGHVSLYWYRQALGQGPEFLTYFNYEAQQDKSGLPNDRFSAERPEGSISTLTIQRTEQRDSAMYRCASSLGGQGPYEQYFGPGTRLTVT.

CDR3 bases: TGTGCCAGCACTCGAACTAGCGGGGGGTCCTTCCAAGAGACCCAGTACTTC. Amino acids: CASTRTSGGSFQETQYF. V is TRBV6-6 and J is TRBJ2-5; 12 nucleotides align to TRBD2. The V segment lost 7 bases and the J segment 1 base; nucleotides outside the gene matches: 10. The CDR3 sequence is 17 residues long. CDR1 and CDR2 (germline): MNHNY, SVGAGI (reference sequence).

This chain links TRBV19 with TRBJ1-2; 7 bases agree with TRBD1. The ends lost 4 bases at V and 4 bases at J; junction bases unmatched: 6. This CDR3 spans 14 amino acids. Germline V gene lookup returns CDR1 LNHDA and CDR2 SQIVND (reference sequence). The CDR3 is CASSKTGSTYGYTF. In DNA form, the CDR3 reads TGTGCCAGTAGTAAGACAGGGTCAACCTATGGCTACACCTTC.

The chain is built from TRBV5-1 and TRBJ1-2; TRBD1 matches 9 bases. The CDR3 runs to 15 residues. The germline V gene encodes CDR1 SGHRS and CDR2 YFSETQ. V lost 4 bases, J lost 4 bases, and 8 bases stayed unmatched. The CDR3 sequence: CASSTTTGGSYGYTF. In nucleotides, the CDR3 is TGCGCCAGCAGCACGACGACAGGGGGTTCCTATGGCTACACCTTC.

This rearrangement joins TRBV30 to TRBJ1-2; no reliable D call. Germline-derived CDR1 and CDR2 are GTSNPN and SVGIG (reference sequence). This CDR3 has 18 amino acids. Trimming left V 1 base short and J 3 bases short, with 24 bases between. This CDR3 reads CAWSAGLYTTASYYGYTF. CDR3 nucleotide sequence: TGTGCCTGGAGTGCGGGGTTATACACGACCGCCTCATACTATGGCTACACCTTC.

This clone showed up just once. Other nucleotide sequences from this sample produce the same CDR3. This chain links TRBV5-1 with TRBJ2-1; the D gene is possibly TRBD1 (6 bases). The CDR3 length is 15 residues. V was trimmed by 0 bases and J by 4 bases, leaving 11 bases between them. The germline V gene encodes CDR1 SGHRS and CDR2 YFSETQ. The CDR3 loop reads CASSLDRGGYNEQFF. The CDR3 nucleotides are TGCGCCAGCAGCTTGGACAGAGGGGGTTACAATGAGCAGTTCTTC.

V usage is TRBV10-3 and J usage is TRBJ2-7; D might be TRBD1 (6 bases). This CDR3 contains 14 residues. V dropped 11 bases and J dropped 5 bases, with 22 bases sitting between them. Germline values: CDR1 ENHRY, CDR2 SYGVKD. The CDR3 DNA follows: TGTGCCTCATCGGGTAGGGGGTTGGATGACGAGCAGTACTTC. It translates to CASSGRGLDDEQYF.

This clone was seen once. The V call is TRBV9, the J call TRBJ1-2; D may be TRBD1 (6 bases). Germline V gene sequence: CDR1 SGDLS, CDR2 YYNGEE. V was pared by 4 bases and J by 5 bases, with 15 bases between. The length of the CDR3 is 14 residues. CDR3 DNA: TGTGCCAGCAGCCCCCCGGGCGACAGGTATGGCTACACCTTC. Protein sequence: CASSPPGDRYGYTF.

This chain connects TRBV30 to TRBJ1-4; D ambiguous. The V and J ends lost 4 bases and 7 bases respectively, with 7 bases between them. Germline V gene data show CDR1 as GTSNPN and CDR2 as SVGIG (reference sequence). The CDR3 has 11 residues. CDR3 in DNA: TGTGCCTGGAAAGCGGTTGAAAAACTGTTTTTT. Residues: CAWKAVEKLFF.

The chain links TRBV30 to TRBJ2-7, with 8 bases aligning to TRBD1. This CDR3 is 21 amino acids long. The germline gives CDR1 GTSNPN, CDR2 SVGIG (reference sequence). Trimming cost V 2 bases and J 1 base; bases outside gene matches: 25. CDR3 nucleotides: TGTGCCTGGAGTTTAAACCCCGGGCGGCAGGGGGCAAAAACTCATTCCTACGAGCAGTACTTC. Amino acids: CAWSLNPGRQGAKTHSYEQYF.

The gene calls are TRBV6-1 and TRBJ2-3; 9 bases are a match to TRBD2. The length of the CDR3 is 15 residues. Trimming removed 2 bases from V and 7 bases from J; junction bases left unmatched: 7. Germline-derived CDR1 and CDR2 are MNHNS and SASEGT. Here the CDR3 reads CASSEISGGPNTQYF. In DNA form, the CDR3 reads TGTGCCAGCAGTGAAATTAGCGGGGGCCCGAATACGCAGTATTTT.

The chain is built from TRBV5-6 and TRBJ1-2; a weak D match, TRBD1 (6 bases). Germline CDR1 reads SGHDT; CDR2 reads YYEEEE. The V gene lost 2 bases and the J gene lost 3 bases, with 14 bases spanning the gap. This CDR3 region has 15 residues. CDR3 residues: CASSFRDTDHYGYTF. DNA of the CDR3: TGTGCCAGCAGCTTCCGGGACACCGACCACTATGGCTACACCTTC.

The chain joins TRBV9 to TRBJ2-7, with TRBD1 matching 8 bases. Trimming took 4 bases from V and 3 from J; bases not matched to a gene: 6. Looked up from germline, CDR1 is SGDLS and CDR2 is YYNGEE. The CDR3 covers 14 residues. The CDR3 loop is CASSLGQVGYEQYF. CDR3 DNA: TGTGCCAGCAGCTTGGGACAGGTCGGCTACGAGCAGTACTTC.

V is TRBV6-4 and J is TRBJ1-6; D perhaps matches TRBD1 (5 bases). From germline, CDR1 is MRHNA and CDR2 SNTAGT. The CDR3 covers 13 residues. V shed 3 bases and J shed 5 bases, with 5 bases lying between them. The CDR3 coding sequence is TGTGCCAGCAGTGAACAGGATAATTCACCCCTCCACTTT. Translating gives CASSEQDNSPLHF.

The chain joins TRBV24-1 to TRBJ1-2; 7 positions agree with TRBD1. Germline V gene lookup returns CDR1 KGHDR and CDR2 SFDVKD. The CDR3 is 15 residues long. Germline trimming cut 3 bases from V and 4 bases from J; bases unmatched to any gene: 7. The chain's CDR3 is CATSDITGDLYGYTF. CDR3 DNA sequence: TGTGCCACCAGTGATATAACAGGGGACCTCTATGGCTACACCTTC.

The J gene is TRBJ1-4, the V gene TRBV18, with TRBD1 matching over 7 bases. Trimming removed 0 bases from V and 2 bases from J; junction bases left unmatched: 9. Germline assignment: CDR1 KGHSH and CDR2 LQKENI. The CDR3 is 18 amino acids. CDR3 in DNA: TGTGCCAGCTCACCACCGGGACAGTTACTACGGACTAATGAAAAACTGTTTTTT. Amino acid sequence: CASSPPGQLLRTNEKLFF.

The chain uses TRBV3-1 (or the pseudogene TRBV3-2) and TRBJ1-5; D gene unclear. Germline-derived CDR1 and CDR2 are LGHDT and YNNKEL (reference sequence). Trimming cost V 2 bases and J 3 bases, with 11 bases left between them. The CDR3 covers 15 residues. In nucleotides, the CDR3 is TGTGCCAGCAGCCAATACGGAGAAGCCAATCAGCCCCAGCATTTT. It codes for CASSQYGEANQPQHF.

V and J are TRBV3-1 (or the pseudogene TRBV3-2) and TRBJ1-1, with 8 nucleotides matching TRBD1. The CDR3 is 15 amino acids. Trimming cost V 4 bases and J 1 base; bases outside gene matches: 5. CDR1 and CDR2 (germline): LGHDT, YNNKEL (reference sequence). CDR3 residues: CASSRTGGANTEAFF. The CDR3 bases are TGTGCCAGCAGCCGCACAGGGGGGGCGAACACTGAAGCTTTCTTT.

The count of this clone is one. The chain uses TRBV24-1 and TRBJ1-2; no definite D call. With 2 bases removed from V and 8 bases from J, the gap between germline ends came to 11 bases. Germline CDR1 KGHDR, CDR2 SFDVKD. This CDR3 comprises 13 residues. The CDR3 nucleotides are TGTGCCACCAGTGATTATCCAGAGGAAGGCTACACCTTC. Its protein is CATSDYPEEGYTF.

As regards this clone: The same CDR3 also results from other DNA sequences found in this sample. The CDR3 loop reads CASSIQGYGYTF. The CDR3, as DNA: TGTGCCAGTAGTATACAGGGCTATGGCTACACCTTC. The chain joins TRBV19 to TRBJ1-2; the D gene is possibly TRBD1 (5 bases). CDR1 and CDR2 from the germline V gene are LNHDA and SQIVND (reference sequence). The CDR3 totals 12 residues. Trimming left V 2 bases short and J 4 bases short, with 5 bases between.